This T cell receptor (beta chain) was retrieved from a study of T cell changes during pregnancy in multiple sclerosis. The CDR3 is made up of 13 amino acids. CDR1 is LGHNT, CDR2 FRNRAP, per germline. V lost 5 bases, J lost 4 bases, and 11 bases lay in between. The protocol was immunoSEQ multiplex PCR, while the TCRdb copy is restricted to in-frame clones and leaves out a portion. Seen here are over 50,000 clones, about 87% observed once, and the top ten hold about 5.7%. Sequencing input: peripheral blood from another person, used as feeder cells. V is TRBV12-5 and J is TRBJ1-1, with a tentative D call TRBD1 (5 bases). The TCR was taken from a human donor whose cells served as feeder cells for cultures in a pregnancy study. Here the CDR3 DNA reads TGTGCTAGTGGTCGGGACGGATTCACTGAAGCTTTCTTT. It translates to CASGRDGFTEAFF.